A selection of T cell receptor beta chains follows, all from one sample in a study of cytomegalovirus exposure and HLA in healthy donors. TCRdb's table, derived via immunoSEQ multiplex PCR, lists solely in-frame clones and lacks some. The sample includes approximately 120,000 clones, around three quarters seen only once; the top ten take less than 4.5%. Sequencing was done on a sample of PBMCs. These receptor sequences come from a man between 40 and 49 years old in good health and CMV-seronegative. CDR3s include the opening cysteine and the closing phenylalanine or tryptophan. A D gene is named only where the DNA matches it firmly. Clone size is stated in some rows and not others, as once, few, many or a class when expanded.

v_gene: TRBV27
j_gene: TRBJ1-1
d_gene: -
abundance: -
CDR3nt: TGTGCCAGCAGTTTATCGAACCGAGGTAGTACTGAAGCTTTCTTT
CDR3aa: CASSLSNRGSTEAFF

v_gene: TRBV4-3
j_gene: TRBJ1-2
d_gene: -
abundance: -
CDR3nt: TGCGCCAGCAGCCAAGAGTTGGGCACCCACTATGGCTACACCTTC
CDR3aa: CASSQELGTHYGYTF

v_gene: TRBV6-5
j_gene: TRBJ1-5
d_gene: TRBD1
abundance: -
CDR3nt: TGTGCCAGCAGTTATAAACAGGGGGCAGTTCAGCCCCAGCATTTT
CDR3aa: CASSYKQGAVQPQHF

v_gene: TRBV7-2
j_gene: TRBJ2-4
d_gene: TRBD1
abundance: -
CDR3nt: TGTGCCAGCAGCCCACGGGACAGGGACAACATTCAGTACTTC
CDR3aa: CASSPRDRDNIQYF

v_gene: TRBV29-1
j_gene: TRBJ1-1
d_gene: -
abundance: -
CDR3nt: TGCAGCGGCCTCAGGGAGGGCACTGAAGCTTTCTTT
CDR3aa: CSGLREGTEAFF

v_gene: TRBV9
j_gene: TRBJ2-7
d_gene: -
abundance: -
CDR3nt: TGTGCCAGCAGCGTAGTTCCCCGGAGGCAGCAGTACTTC
CDR3aa: CASSVVPRRQQYF

v_gene: TRBV7-6
j_gene: TRBJ1-3
d_gene: -
abundance: few
CDR3nt: TGTGCCAGCGTAGGCGGAACTGGAAACACCATATATTTT
CDR3aa: CASVGGTGNTIYF

v_gene: TRBV19
j_gene: TRBJ1-6
d_gene: -
abundance: -
CDR3nt: TGTGCCAGTACCATGGGGGAGGGGAGTTCACCCCTCCACTTT
CDR3aa: CASTMGEGSSPLHF

v_gene: TRBV2
j_gene: TRBJ1-5
d_gene: -
abundance: once
CDR3nt: TGTGCCAGCAGCGGCCGGGAAGGGTTTGACAATCAGCCCCAGCATTTT
CDR3aa: CASSGREGFDNQPQHF

v_gene: TRBV4-1
j_gene: TRBJ1-1
d_gene: TRBD1
abundance: -
CDR3nt: TGCGCCAGCAGTTCTCCTCAGGGGGGCACTGAAGCTTTCTTT
CDR3aa: CASSSPQGGTEAFF

v_gene: TRBV6-6
j_gene: TRBJ1-5
d_gene: -
abundance: -
CDR3nt: TGTGCCAGCAGTTACTCCACAGGGTGGGCCAATCAGCCCCAGCATTTT
CDR3aa: CASSYSTGWANQPQHF

v_gene: TRBV7-9
j_gene: TRBJ2-7
d_gene: -
abundance: once
CDR3nt: TGTGCCAGCAGGAACTCCGCGAAAGGGACACTTAGTTCCTACGAGCAGTACTTC
CDR3aa: CASRNSAKGTLSSYEQYF

v_gene: TRBV6-5
j_gene: TRBJ2-7
d_gene: TRBD1
abundance: once
CDR3nt: TGTGCCAGCAGTACCGGACAGGGTGCGGCCGAGCAGTACTTC
CDR3aa: CASSTGQGAAEQYF

v_gene: TRBV6-1
j_gene: TRBJ1-5
d_gene: -
abundance: -
CDR3nt: TGTGCCAGCAGTGAAATCGGGGGGAAGGTTGGTCAGCCCCAGCATTTT
CDR3aa: CASSEIGGKVGQPQHF

v_gene: TRBV27
j_gene: TRBJ1-2
d_gene: -
abundance: -
CDR3nt: TGTGCCAGCAGTTTAAATATATTCTATGGCTACACCTTC
CDR3aa: CASSLNIFYGYTF

v_gene: TRBV6-5
j_gene: TRBJ1-1
d_gene: TRBD1
abundance: -
CDR3nt: TGTGCCAGCAGTTATCGGCCCGGGACAGGGGACACTGAAGCTTTCTTT
CDR3aa: CASSYRPGTGDTEAFF

v_gene: TRBV7-9
j_gene: TRBJ2-1
d_gene: TRBD2
abundance: -
CDR3nt: TGTGCCAGCAGTTTGCCCCGCCGACTAGCGGGGAGATACAATGAGCAGTTCTTC
CDR3aa: CASSLPRRLAGRYNEQFF

v_gene: TRBV6-5
j_gene: TRBJ2-2
d_gene: TRBD2
abundance: -
CDR3nt: TGTGCCAGCAGTTACGCTAGCGGGGGGAACACCGGGGAGCTGTTTTTT
CDR3aa: CASSYASGGNTGELFF

v_gene: TRBV5-6
j_gene: TRBJ1-1
d_gene: -
abundance: -
CDR3nt: TGTGCCAGCAGCCCTCTTGAGGCCTTCACTGAAGCTTTCTTT
CDR3aa: CASSPLEAFTEAFF

v_gene: TRBV7-8
j_gene: TRBJ2-7
d_gene: TRBD1
abundance: -
CDR3nt: TGTGCCAGCAGGGTAGGGACAGCAAACTCCTACGAGCAGTACTTC
CDR3aa: CASRVGTANSYEQYF

v_gene: TRBV6-6
j_gene: TRBJ1-1
d_gene: TRBD1
abundance: once
CDR3nt: TGTGCCAGCAGTTACCGAGGGGGCGCGAACACTGAAGCTTTCTTT
CDR3aa: CASSYRGGANTEAFF

v_gene: TRBV9
j_gene: TRBJ1-2
d_gene: -
abundance: -
CDR3nt: TGTGCCAGCAGCGTAGGAGTCGACAGGCCCTCTTTTTCCTATGGCTACACCTTC
CDR3aa: CASSVGVDRPSFSYGYTF

v_gene: TRBV5-6
j_gene: TRBJ1-1
d_gene: TRBD1
abundance: -
CDR3nt: TGTGCCAGCAGCTTTACAGGGGGCACTGAAGCTTTCTTT
CDR3aa: CASSFTGGTEAFF

v_gene: TRBV7-9
j_gene: TRBJ1-5
d_gene: -
abundance: few
CDR3nt: TGTGCCAGCAGCTTAAGTCGGGGGGATCAGCCCCAGCATTTT
CDR3aa: CASSLSRGDQPQHF

v_gene: TRBV15
j_gene: TRBJ1-4
d_gene: TRBD1
abundance: -
CDR3nt: TGTGCCACCAGCCCAGACAGGGTGGGAGAAAAACTGTTTTTT
CDR3aa: CATSPDRVGEKLFF

v_gene: TRBV7-2
j_gene: TRBJ1-1
d_gene: -
abundance: -
CDR3nt: TGTGCCAGCAGCTTATATAAGGAACAGGGCGAAGCTTTCTTT
CDR3aa: CASSLYKEQGEAFF

v_gene: TRBV5-4
j_gene: TRBJ2-2
d_gene: -
abundance: -
CDR3nt: TGTGCCAGCAGCTTGCCCTCGAGCACCGGGGAGCTGTTTTTT
CDR3aa: CASSLPSSTGELFF

v_gene: TRBV27
j_gene: TRBJ2-7
d_gene: -
abundance: -
CDR3nt: TGTGCCAGCGGATACAGGGCTTTGGACGAGCAGTACTTC
CDR3aa: CASGYRALDEQYF

v_gene: TRBV28
j_gene: TRBJ1-1
d_gene: -
abundance: once
CDR3nt: TGTGCCAGCAGTACAGGCTTTGAGCATCAAGCTTTCTTT
CDR3aa: CASSTGFEHQAFF

v_gene: TRBV6-1
j_gene: TRBJ2-7
d_gene: TRBD2
abundance: -
CDR3nt: TGTGCCAGCAGTGAACGTCCAGCGGGGGCTATGGGGGAGCAGTACTTC
CDR3aa: CASSERPAGAMGEQYF

v_gene: TRBV6-1
j_gene: TRBJ1-6
d_gene: -
abundance: -
CDR3nt: TGTGCCAGCAGTGAAGCAAAGGCGGCCCTCCACTTT
CDR3aa: CASSEAKAALHF

v_gene: TRBV7-2
j_gene: TRBJ1-1
d_gene: -
abundance: -
CDR3nt: TGTGCCAGCAGCTTAAGGGGCCGCGGCATGGAAGCTTTCTTT
CDR3aa: CASSLRGRGMEAFF

v_gene: TRBV18
j_gene: TRBJ2-7
d_gene: -
abundance: -
CDR3nt: TGTGCCAGCTCACCAGAACTAGACTTACTCGAGCAGTACTTC
CDR3aa: CASSPELDLLEQYF

v_gene: TRBV2
j_gene: TRBJ2-1
d_gene: -
abundance: -
CDR3nt: TGTGCCAGCAGTTTCGCTTTAGCAGAGCAGTTCTTC
CDR3aa: CASSFALAEQFF

v_gene: TRBV27
j_gene: TRBJ2-1
d_gene: -
abundance: -
CDR3nt: TGTGCCAGCAGTCCTGGGACTTGGGGGGACAATGAGCAGTTCTTC
CDR3aa: CASSPGTWGDNEQFF

v_gene: TRBV30
j_gene: TRBJ1-3
d_gene: TRBD1
abundance: -
CDR3nt: TGTGCCTGGGCCAAGACAGGGATGATATTGGGAAACACCATATATTTT
CDR3aa: CAWAKTGMILGNTIYF

v_gene: TRBV4-2
j_gene: TRBJ1-4
d_gene: -
abundance: -
CDR3nt: TGTGCCAGCAGCCACGAGGGGAGGGAAAAACTGTTTTTT
CDR3aa: CASSHEGREKLFF

v_gene: TRBV27
j_gene: TRBJ1-2
d_gene: -
abundance: -
CDR3nt: TGTGCCAGCAGTTTCAGGGAAAGCTATGGCTACACCTTC
CDR3aa: CASSFRESYGYTF

v_gene: TRBV2
j_gene: TRBJ2-7
d_gene: -
abundance: once
CDR3nt: TGTGCCAGCAGTGCAACTTACGAGCAGTACTTC
CDR3aa: CASSATYEQYF

v_gene: TRBV7-3
j_gene: TRBJ2-2
d_gene: TRBD2
abundance: -
CDR3nt: TGTGCCAGCAGCAATAAGCGGGGGGGTCACGGGGAGCTGTTTTTT
CDR3aa: CASSNKRGGHGELFF

v_gene: TRBV9
j_gene: TRBJ1-1
d_gene: TRBD1
abundance: -
CDR3nt: TGTGCCAACAGCCCGAGGGGGACAGGGGATTCGGATGAAGCTTTCTTT
CDR3aa: CANSPRGTGDSDEAFF

v_gene: TRBV13
j_gene: TRBJ2-7
d_gene: TRBD1
abundance: -
CDR3nt: TGTGCCAGCAGCTTCCAAATTTCCGGGACAGGGGTATACGAGCAGTACTTC
CDR3aa: CASSFQISGTGVYEQYF

v_gene: TRBV15
j_gene: TRBJ1-2
d_gene: -
abundance: -
CDR3nt: TGTGCCACCAGCAAAGGAGCAGTTACCCCTTTTAGCTATGGCTACACCTTC
CDR3aa: CATSKGAVTPFSYGYTF

v_gene: TRBV30
j_gene: TRBJ1-2
d_gene: -
abundance: -
CDR3nt: TGTGCCTGGAGTGTTCCCGGGCAGGGCAGTTATGGCTACACCTTC
CDR3aa: CAWSVPGQGSYGYTF

v_gene: TRBV7-2
j_gene: TRBJ1-4
d_gene: TRBD1
abundance: once
CDR3nt: TGTGCCAGCAGCTTAGGAGACAGGGGGCGGGTGAAGAAACTGTTTTTT
CDR3aa: CASSLGDRGRVKKLFF

v_gene: TRBV15
j_gene: TRBJ1-2
d_gene: TRBD1
abundance: -
CDR3nt: TGTGCCACCAGCAGAGAAGGACAGGGCTTCTATGGCTACACCTTC
CDR3aa: CATSREGQGFYGYTF

v_gene: TRBV7-9
j_gene: TRBJ1-6
d_gene: -
abundance: -
CDR3nt: TGTGCCAGCAGCTTACGGGGGGCCGACGATTCACCCCTCCACTTT
CDR3aa: CASSLRGADDSPLHF

v_gene: TRBV9
j_gene: TRBJ2-2
d_gene: TRBD2
abundance: -
CDR3nt: TGTGCCAGCAGCATCCGGACTAGCGGGGAGGGGGAGCTGTTTTTT
CDR3aa: CASSIRTSGEGELFF

v_gene: TRBV27
j_gene: TRBJ2-6
d_gene: TRBD2
abundance: -
CDR3nt: TGTGCCAGCAGTTACTACAGCGGGGGTGGGAGCTCTGGGGCCAACGTCCTGACTTTC
CDR3aa: CASSYYSGGGSSGANVLTF

v_gene: TRBV7-7
j_gene: TRBJ2-7
d_gene: -
abundance: -
CDR3nt: TGTGCCAGCAGCTTAGCTCCAGCCTACGAGCAGTACTTC
CDR3aa: CASSLAPAYEQYF

v_gene: TRBV7-2
j_gene: TRBJ2-1
d_gene: -
abundance: once
CDR3nt: TGTGCCAGCAGCTTAGCGCGGACAGTCTATGAGCAGTTCTTC
CDR3aa: CASSLARTVYEQFF

v_gene: TRBV19
j_gene: TRBJ1-6
d_gene: -
abundance: -
CDR3nt: TGTGCCAGCAGTAGGGCTAATTCACCCCTCCACTTT
CDR3aa: CASSRANSPLHF

v_gene: TRBV29-1
j_gene: TRBJ2-3
d_gene: -
abundance: -
CDR3nt: TGCAGCCAAGCAGGGCAGGGAAGCACAGATACGCAGTATTTT
CDR3aa: CSQAGQGSTDTQYF

v_gene: TRBV28
j_gene: TRBJ1-4
d_gene: TRBD1
abundance: -
CDR3nt: TGTGCCAGCAATATTGGACAGGGCCGAGAAAAACTGTTTTTT
CDR3aa: CASNIGQGREKLFF